These T cell receptor beta chains were read from a single sample in a study of T-cell reconstitution after alpha-beta-depleted transplantation in children. Via MiXCR, TCRdb re-called the PCR reads, giving one row per CDR3 protein. Seen here are about a million distinct CDR3 sequences, around 30% observed once, and the top ten hold over 25%. The material was PBMCs, mostly from graft donor cells, obtained 360 days after TCRalphabeta/CD19-depleted stem cell transplant. Receptors were obtained from a boy younger than two who had a stem cell transplant for SCID, so the T cells may come from the graft donor. Both conserved end residues are part of each CDR3. The D gene is left open where the match is weak. Only some rows state a clone size, as once, few, many or a class for expanded clones.

>-|few|TRBV24-1|TRBJ2-1|11
CATSADNEQFF
TGTGCCACCAGTGCGGACAATGAGCAGTTCTTC
>-|-|TRBV4-2|TRBJ2-3|13
CASSHPHKDTQYF
TGTGCCAGCAGCCATCCCCACAAAGATACGCAGTATTTT
>-|-|TRBV5-1|TRBJ2-3|14
CASSQPRGTDTQYF
TGCGCCAGCAGCCAACCTCGGGGAACAGATACGCAGTATTTT
>-|few|TRBV6-2/TRBV6-3|TRBJ1-2|14
CASSLRTSIYGYTF
TGTGCCAGCAGTCTCCGGACATCGATCTATGGCTACACCTTC
>-|-|TRBV3-1|TRBJ2-1|17
CASSQDGAGVSYNEQFF
TGTGCCAGCAGCCAAGATGGAGCAGGTGTCTCCTACAATGAGCAGTTCTTC
>-|few|TRBV4-1|TRBJ1-1|15
CASSQQTAGGTEAFF
TGCGCCAGCAGCCAGCAGACAGCGGGTGGGACTGAAGCTTTCTTT
>-|-|TRBV2|TRBJ2-7|13
CASSESAFYEQYF
TGTGCCAGCAGTGAGTCGGCCTTCTACGAGCAGTACTTC
>TRBD1|-|TRBV5-5|TRBJ2-7|13
CASSFEPGTGVSF
TGTGCCAGCAGCTTCGAGCCCGGGACAGGGGTTTCCTTC
>-|few|TRBV4-1|TRBJ2-7|15
CASSQGDLSSYEQYF
TGCGCCAGCAGCCAAGGGGACCTGAGCTCCTACGAGCAGTACTTC
>-|-|TRBV20-1|TRBJ2-1|15
CSARTVRTAYNEQFF
TGCAGTGCTAGAACGGTGAGGACAGCATACAATGAGCAGTTCTTC
>-|-|TRBV20-1|TRBJ2-5|12
CSALPGTETQYF
TGCAGTGCCCTCCCCGGGACGGAGACCCAGTACTTC
>TRBD1|few|TRBV28|TRBJ1-4|17
CASNLDRESRSNEKLFF
TGTGCCAGCAACTTAGACAGGGAATCTCGTAGTAATGAAAAACTGTTTTTT
>TRBD2|few|TRBV7-2|TRBJ2-7|16
CASSYTHSGARYEQYF
TGTGCCAGCAGCTACACTCACAGCGGGGCGCGCTACGAGCAGTACTTC
>-|-|TRBV19|TRBJ1-1|14
CASSPRGRVLEAFF
TGTGCCAGTAGTCCCAGGGGCAGGGTACTTGAAGCTTTCTTT
>-|-|TRBV19|TRBJ1-5|15
CASSTSLGVRQPQHF
TGTGCCAGTAGTACCTCGTTAGGTGTGCGACAGCCCCAGCATTTT
>-|-|TRBV19|TRBJ1-5|15
CASSSDRGRNQPQHF
TGTGCCAGTAGTTCGGACCGAGGGCGAAATCAGCCCCAGCATTTT
>-|few|TRBV20-1|TRBJ2-3|15
CSARRGTLPTDTQYF
TGCAGTGCTAGACGAGGGACACTTCCCACAGATACGCAGTATTTT
>-|few|TRBV7-7|TRBJ2-1|13
CASSLGWRDEQFF
TGTGCCAGCAGCTTAGGGTGGCGGGATGAGCAGTTCTTC
>-|few|TRBV7-2|TRBJ2-7|15
CASSLPDRASYEQYF
TGTGCCAGCAGCTTACCCGACAGAGCCTCCTACGAGCAGTACTTC
>TRBD1|-|TRBV5-1|TRBJ1-2|15
CASSLTTGVDYGYTF
TGCGCCAGCAGCTTAACAACAGGGGTGGACTATGGCTACACCTTC
>-|few|TRBV29-1|TRBJ1-1|12
CSVIGVVAEAFF
TGCAGCGTTATTGGGGTGGTCGCTGAAGCTTTCTTT
>-|-|TRBV7-9|TRBJ1-2|12
CASSSGTRGYTF
TGTGCCAGCAGCTCCGGGACCCGGGGCTACACCTTC
>-|once|TRBV7-2|TRBJ1-4|14
CASNPGGKNEKLFF
TGTGCCAGCAACCCCGGTGGGAAGAATGAAAAACTGTTTTTT
>-|-|TRBV12-3/TRBV12-4|TRBJ1-6|16
CASSFGSQGRRSPLHF
TGTGCCAGCAGTTTCGGGTCACAGGGAAGAAGGTCACCCCTCCACTTT
>TRBD2|few|TRBV20-1|TRBJ2-5|15
CSARTRAGGLETQYF
TGCAGTGCTAGGACCCGAGCGGGGGGGCTCGAGACCCAGTACTTC
>-|-|TRBV18|TRBJ2-3|19
CASSPKKGRLVGFADTQYF
TGTGCCAGCTCACCGAAAAAGGGGAGACTGGTTGGATTCGCAGATACGCAGTATTTT
>-|-|TRBV12-3/TRBV12-4|TRBJ2-6|18
CASRAWGATGSGANVLTF
TGTGCCAGCAGGGCGTGGGGGGCCACCGGCTCTGGGGCCAACGTCCTGACTTTC
>-|-|TRBV4-3|TRBJ2-1|16
CASSQDARVPYNEQFF
TGCGCCAGCAGCCAAGACGCTAGGGTACCCTACAATGAGCAGTTCTTC
>-|-|TRBV5-1|TRBJ2-3|17
CASSLGRTVELTDTQYF
TGCGCCAGCAGCTTGGGCCGGACAGTCGAACTAACAGATACGCAGTATTTT
>-|many|TRBV5-1|TRBJ1-1|11
CASRGNTEAFF
TGTGCCAGCAGGGGGAACACTGAAGCTTTCTTT
>TRBD2|-|TRBV20-1|TRBJ2-1|17
CSARAMSGTSHHNEQFF
TGCAGTGCTAGAGCCATGTCCGGGACTAGTCACCACAATGAGCAGTTCTTC
>TRBD2|-|TRBV15|TRBJ2-7|21
CATSRDLRASGGTGTVYEQYF
TGTGCCACCAGCAGAGATTTAAGGGCTAGCGGGGGGACCGGAACCGTCTACGAGCAGTACTTC
>-|-|TRBV20-1|TRBJ2-7|13
CSARRGLEGEQYF
TGCAGTGCTAGACGGGGTCTAGAAGGCGAGCAGTACTTC
>-|-|TRBV11-2|TRBJ1-3|14
CASSFAKGMNTIYF
TGTGCCAGCAGCTTTGCCAAGGGGATGAACACCATATATTTT
>-|few|TRBV10-3|TRBJ2-5|13
CAISESHQETQYF
TGTGCCATCAGTGAGTCGCACCAAGAGACCCAGTACTTC
>-|many|TRBV7-9|TRBJ2-1|12
CASSLIELSGFF
TGTGCCAGCAGCTTAATAGAGTTGTCCGGGTTCTTC
>TRBD1|few|TRBV29-1|TRBJ1-3|18
CSPLGRGRSWTPGNTIYF
TGCAGCCCCTTGGGCAGGGGGCGTAGTTGGACGCCTGGAAACACCATATATTTT
>-|many|TRBV10-2|TRBJ2-3|17
CASSESPYRDRGDTQYF
TGCGCCAGCAGTGAGTCTCCCTACAGGGACCGGGGAGATACGCAGTATTTT
>TRBD2|-|TRBV4-2|TRBJ2-3|18
CASSQADEGGGARDTQYF
TGTGCCAGCAGCCAAGCGGATGAGGGCGGGGGGGCCAGAGATACGCAGTATTTT
>-|-|TRBV4-3|TRBJ2-2|13
CASSPYMLGELFF
TGCGCCAGCAGCCCCTACATGCTAGGGGAGCTGTTTTTT
>TRBD2|few|TRBV20-1|TRBJ2-7|15
CSAGGVAGALGEQYF
TGCAGTGCCGGGGGAGTAGCGGGGGCGTTGGGGGAGCAGTACTTC
>-|few|TRBV28|TRBJ2-1|13
CASSLLHRGGGFF
TGTGCCAGCAGTTTATTACACCGTGGGGGAGGGTTCTTC
>-|few|TRBV20-1|TRBJ2-7|11
CSGARTYEQYF
TGCAGTGGGGCCAGAACCTACGAGCAGTACTTC
>TRBD1|-|TRBV29-1|TRBJ2-5|14
CSVEDSGQMETQYF
TGCAGCGTTGAAGACTCGGGACAGATGGAGACCCAGTACTTC
>-|few|TRBV29-1|TRBJ2-3|11
CSVMVTDTQYF
TGCAGCGTTATGGTAACAGATACGCAGTATTTT
>TRBD1|-|TRBV28|TRBJ2-2|16
CASTLGDRGETGELFF
TGTGCCAGCACTCTTGGTGACAGGGGAGAGACCGGGGAGCTGTTTTTT
>-|few|TRBV7-2|TRBJ1-6|14
CASSLDAGNSPLHF
TGTGCCAGCAGCTTAGACGCGGGAAATTCACCCCTCCACTTT
>-|few|TRBV4-3|TRBJ2-3|15
CASSHRRYSTDTQYF
TGCGCCAGCAGCCATCGCAGATATAGCACAGATACGCAGTATTTT
>TRBD2|many|TRBV2|TRBJ2-3|15
CASSDWAGGTDTQYF
TGTGCCAGCAGTGATTGGGCGGGGGGCACAGATACGCAGTATTTT
>-|-|TRBV7-9|TRBJ2-1|15
CASSLAPGAHNEQFF
TGTGCCAGCAGCTTAGCGCCGGGGGCCCACAATGAGCAGTTCTTC